These 2 T cell receptor beta chains originate from one sample sequenced in a study of technical replicates of blood from a handful of donors. This table comes from immunoSEQ multiplex PCR, and its TCRdb copy is limited to in-frame clones, with some not included. The sample consists of around 69,000 clones, approximately 90% of them appearing once. The sequenced sample was PBMCs. The receptors come from a human donor in good health. Some clones in this sample may be carry-over from other donors' samples.

The V call is TRBV10-3, the J call TRBJ2-1; 11 nucleotides agree with TRBD1. Germline CDR1 reads ENHRY; CDR2 reads SYGVKD. V shed 4 bases and J 6 bases; nucleotides not matched to a gene: 5. This CDR3 has 15 residues. The CDR3 region is CAISGGTGGVNEQFF. The CDR3 region has the DNA TGTGCCATCAGTGGCGGGACAGGGGGTGTCAATGAGCAGTTCTTC.

The chain is built from TRBV5-6 and TRBJ2-7, with D perhaps TRBD1 (5 bases). Looked up from germline, CDR1 is SGHDT and CDR2 is YYEEEE. CDR3 length: 15 amino acids. Deletions cut 4 bases from V and 4 bases from J, with 18 bases between. The CDR3 DNA follows: TGTGCCAGCAGCCGTCGCCGGGCAGGGTGGTACGAGCAGTACTTC. The encoded protein is CASSRRRAGWYEQYF. Drawing the rest from reference TRBV5-6 and TRBJ2-7, the complete variable domain is DAGVTQSPTHLIKTRGQQVTLRCSPKSGHDTVSWYQQALGQGPQFIFQYYEEEERQRGNFPDRFSGHQFPNYSSELNVNALLLGDSALYLCASSRRRAGWYEQYFGPGTRLTVT.